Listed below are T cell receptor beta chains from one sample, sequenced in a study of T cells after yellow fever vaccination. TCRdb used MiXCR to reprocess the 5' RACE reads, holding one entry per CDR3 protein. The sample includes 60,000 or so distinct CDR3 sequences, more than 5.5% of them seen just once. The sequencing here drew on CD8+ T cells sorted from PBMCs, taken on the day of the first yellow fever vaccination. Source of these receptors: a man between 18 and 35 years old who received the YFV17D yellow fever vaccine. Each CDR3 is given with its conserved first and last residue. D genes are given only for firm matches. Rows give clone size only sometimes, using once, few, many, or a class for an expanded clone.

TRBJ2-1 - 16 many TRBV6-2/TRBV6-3 CASRRGTIGGYAEQFF TGTGCCAGCAGGCGAGGGACCATAGGGGGTTATGCTGAGCAGTTCTTC
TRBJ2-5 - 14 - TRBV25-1 CASSVRYSQETQYF TGTGCCAGCAGTGTAAGGTATTCCCAAGAGACCCAGTACTTC
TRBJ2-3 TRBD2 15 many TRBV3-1 CASSPSGGPTDTQYF TGTGCCAGCAGCCCTAGCGGGGGTCCCACAGATACGCAGTATTTT
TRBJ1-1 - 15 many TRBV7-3 CASSLMGGARTEAFF TGTGCCAGCAGCTTAATGGGGGGCGCGCGTACTGAAGCTTTCTTT
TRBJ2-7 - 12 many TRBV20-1 CSVDSLPYEQYF TGCAGTGTCGACAGTCTACCCTACGAGCAGTACTTC
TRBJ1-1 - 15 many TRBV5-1 CASTNTGKANTEAFF TGCGCCAGCACCAATACCGGGAAAGCGAACACTGAAGCTTTCTTT
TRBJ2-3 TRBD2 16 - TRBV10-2 CASSERSGTYTDTQYF TGCGCCAGCAGTGAACGGAGCGGGACCTACACAGATACGCAGTATTTT
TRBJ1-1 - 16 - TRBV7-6 CASSLFFDSSPREAFF TGTGCCAGCAGCTTGTTTTTTGACAGCTCCCCGAGGGAAGCTTTCTTT
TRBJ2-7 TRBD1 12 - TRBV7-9 CASSPDRGEQYF TGTGCCAGCAGCCCGGACAGGGGCGAGCAGTACTTC
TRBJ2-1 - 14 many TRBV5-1 CASSLEGRYREQFF TGCGCCAGCAGCCTAGAAGGCCGATACAGGGAGCAGTTCTTC
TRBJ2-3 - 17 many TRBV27 CASSSTRQGRVTDTQYF TGTGCCAGCAGTTCGACGAGACAGGGGAGGGTCACAGATACGCAGTATTTT
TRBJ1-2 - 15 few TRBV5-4 CASSLAERGWYGYTF TGTGCCAGCAGCTTGGCCGAGAGGGGTTGGTATGGCTACACCTTC
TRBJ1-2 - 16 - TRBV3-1 CASSQGVATGLKGYTF TGTGCCAGCAGCCAAGGGGTCGCAACAGGGCTAAAGGGCTACACCTTC
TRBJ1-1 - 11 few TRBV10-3 CAARRGDEAFF TGTGCCGCCAGGAGAGGGGATGAAGCTTTCTTT
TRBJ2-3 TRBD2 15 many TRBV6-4 CASSDSSGGADTQYF TGTGCCAGCAGTGACTCTAGCGGGGGGGCAGATACGCAGTATTTT
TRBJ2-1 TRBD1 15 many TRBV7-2 CASSLDRGAYNEQFF TGTGCCAGCAGCTTAGACAGGGGGGCCTACAATGAGCAGTTCTTC
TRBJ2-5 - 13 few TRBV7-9 CASSLRVKETQYF TGTGCCAGCAGCTTAAGGGTTAAAGAGACCCAGTACTTC